Sequencing of this T cell receptor (beta chain) was carried out in a study of blood T cell repertoires in COVID-19. This clone was counted a single time. This CDR3 is 14 amino acids long. Per germline, CDR1 SGHVS and CDR2 FNYEAQ. The germline V and J ends were trimmed by 6 bases and 3 bases, with 15 bases remaining between them. The data were produced by immunoSEQ multiplex PCR, yet TCRdb's version contains in-frame clones alone and is incomplete. The repertoire includes 90,000 to 120,000 clones, more than 85% of them detected once, and 5% to 6.5% sits in the top ten. This chain connects TRBV7-6 to TRBJ2-7, with D possibly TRBD1 on 5 matching bases. The sequencing input was peripheral blood. The sequence was obtained from a human donor in a cohort sampled during active COVID-19. This CDR3 is CASSLNNRFYEQYF. The DNA of the CDR3 is TGTGCCAGCAGTCTTAACAACAGGTTCTACGAGCAGTACTTC.